Each of the 21 T cell receptor beta chains below was sequenced from the same sample in a study of shared clonotypes between healthy human individuals. This table comes from immunoSEQ multiplex PCR, and its TCRdb copy is limited to in-frame clones, with some not included. This table holds 300,000 or so clones, approximately 74% found once. The sequenced sample was memory CD4+ T cells sorted from blood. Specified subset: CD45RA-negative fraction. Source of these receptors: a man aged 25-40 years in good health.

V usage is TRBV6-6 and J usage is TRBJ2-7; D perhaps matches TRBD2 (5 bases). Germline V gives CDR1 MNHNY, CDR2 SVGAGI (reference sequence). V lost 7 bases and J lost 7, with 17 bases in between. This CDR3 region has 13 residues. The CDR3: CASTFGLKSEQYF. The CDR3 DNA sequence: TGTGCCAGCACTTTCGGACTGAAGTCGGAGCAGTACTTC.

The table lists this clone with a count of one. V is TRBV6-5 and J is TRBJ2-3; 11 bases map to TRBD2. V gave up 4 bases and J gave up 2 bases; unmatched junction bases: 2. The CDR3 extends over 15 amino acids. The germline V gene encodes CDR1 MNHEY and CDR2 SVGAGI. CDR3 region: CASSSLAGATDTQYF. CDR3 coding DNA: TGTGCCAGCAGTTCACTAGCGGGAGCCACAGATACGCAGTATTTT.

This clone was observed many times. This chain links TRBV2 with TRBJ1-4; D is undetermined. V was shortened by 5 bases and J by 3 bases, with 13 bases between the two germline ends. CDR1 is SNHLY, CDR2 FYNNEI, per germline. This CDR3 is 15 amino acids long. The CDR3 spells CASSQRVGPNEKLFF. The CDR3 DNA follows: TGTGCCAGCAGTCAACGAGTAGGTCCTAATGAAAAACTGTTTTTT.

The chain employs TRBV2 and TRBJ1-2, with D perhaps matching TRBD1 (5 bases). Trimming stripped 5 bases from V and 6 bases from J, with 16 bases between. Looked up from germline, CDR1 is SNHLY and CDR2 is FYNNEI. This CDR3 region has 14 residues. Here the CDR3 DNA reads TGTGCCAGCAGTCCGGTGAAGGGGCTTAATGGCTACACCTTC. This gives the protein CASSPVKGLNGYTF.

The rearrangement links TRBV19 to TRBJ2-7, with 8 nucleotides matching TRBD1. From germline, CDR1 is LNHDA and CDR2 SQIVND (reference sequence). Trimming took 5 bases from V and 0 from J; bases not matched to a gene: 6. The CDR3 spans 15 residues. CDR3 sequence: CASSARDRISYEQYF. Written as DNA, the CDR3 is TGTGCCAGTAGTGCCCGGGACAGGATCTCCTACGAGCAGTACTTC. The full variable domain, in which reference TRBV19 and TRBJ2-7 provide the parts outside the CDR3, is DGGITQSPKYLFRKEGQNVTLSCEQNLNHDAMYWYRQDPGQGLRLIYYSQIVNDFQKGDIAEGYSVSREKKESFPLTVTSAQKNPTAFYLCASSARDRISYEQYFGPGTRLTVT.

The rearrangement joins TRBV25-1 to TRBJ2-3, with D hard to call. Trimming took 1 base from V and 3 from J, leaving 11 bases between them. In germline, CDR1 is MGHDK, CDR2 SYGVNS. The CDR3 runs to 15 residues. The CDR3 reads CASSESSGRTDTQYF. For the CDR3, the DNA is TGTGCCAGCAGTGAATCTTCCGGGCGGACAGATACGCAGTATTTT.

DNA for the CDR3: TGTGCCAGCAGCCCGACGTCGACAGGGGAATTTACTGGGGCCAACGTCCTGACTTTC. This gives the protein CASSPTSTGEFTGANVLTF. The rearrangement uses TRBV5-8 and TRBJ2-6; 8 bases agree with TRBD1. The germline V gene has CDR1 SGHTS and CDR2 YDEGEE. The CDR3 contains 19 residues. V lost 4 bases to trimming and J lost 2 bases; unmatched junction nucleotides: 14.

The genes are TRBV4-3 and TRBJ1-4, with D possibly matching TRBD1 (5 bases). This CDR3 is built from 13 residues. Germline V CDR1 and CDR2: LGHNA, YSLEER. The V and J ends lost 1 base and 7 bases respectively, with 7 bases between them. The CDR3 spells CASSQAGLEKLFF. In DNA, the CDR3 is TGCGCCAGCAGCCAAGCAGGGCTTGAAAAACTGTTTTTT.

This CDR3 reads CASSAAGTEDQPQHF. DNA of the CDR3: TGTGCCAGCAGCGCAGCCGGGACCGAAGATCAGCCCCAGCATTTT. V usage is TRBV7-9 and J usage is TRBJ1-5; maybe TRBD1 (5 bases). CDR3 length equals 15 residues. The V end lost 5 bases, the J end lost 5 bases, and 16 bases lay between the germline ends. Germline lookup yields CDR1 SEHNR and CDR2 FQNEAQ (reference sequence).

This clone appeared once. The chain joins TRBV6-1 to TRBJ2-1; D not certain. Trimming took 4 bases from V and 8 from J, leaving 6 bases between them. Germline lookup yields CDR1 MNHNS and CDR2 SASEGT. This CDR3 contains 11 residues. Here the CDR3 reads CASSGRDEQFF. CDR3 nucleotide sequence: TGTGCCAGCAGTGGTCGGGATGAGCAGTTCTTC.

A note on this clone: Other DNA sequences of this sample code for an identical CDR3. The chain carries TRBV2 and TRBJ2-7, with D perhaps being TRBD1 or TRBD2 (5 bases each). Germline V gene sequence: CDR1 SNHLY, CDR2 FYNNEI. The germline V and J ends were trimmed by 8 bases and 1 base, with 9 bases remaining between them. The CDR3 extends over 12 amino acids. The CDR3 DNA sequence: TGTGCCAGCTCGAGGGGATCCTACGAGCAGTACTTC. Translated: CASSRGSYEQYF.

V is TRBV6-5 and J is TRBJ2-1; 9 positions agree with TRBD2. CDR3 length equals 13 residues. Unmatched junction bases numbered 5, after V lost 9 bases and J lost 5 bases. Germline-derived CDR1 and CDR2 are MNHEY and SVGAGI. CDR3 coding DNA: TGTGCCAGTCGACTAGCGGTTAACAATGAGCAGTTCTTC. Translated, it gives CASRLAVNNEQFF.

The rearrangement uses TRBV20-1 and TRBJ2-1; D gene ambiguous. Looked up from germline, CDR1 is DFQATT and CDR2 is SNEGSKA (reference sequence). The CDR3 covers 11 residues. The V end was cut by 7 bases, the J end by 7 bases, with 11 bases between. The CDR3 loop is CSGWKANEQFF. CDR3 nucleotides: TGCAGTGGGTGGAAAGCAAATGAGCAGTTCTTC.

The chain uses TRBV2 and TRBJ2-5, with D possibly TRBD1 on 6 matching bases. CDR1 is SNHLY and CDR2 is FYNNEI in the germline V gene. The CDR3 consists of 15 residues. The V end lost 5 bases, the J end lost 5 bases, and 18 bases lay between the germline ends. CDR3 amino acids: CASSIKQGASETQYF. The CDR3 coding sequence is TGTGCCAGCAGTATTAAACAGGGAGCTAGCGAGACCCAGTACTTC. Variable domain in full (rest from reference TRBV2 and TRBJ2-5): EPEVTQTPSHQVTQMGQEVILRCVPISNHLYFYWYRQILGQKVEFLVSFYNNEISEKSEIFDDQFSVERPDGSNFTLKIRSTKLEDSAMYFCASSIKQGASETQYFGPGTRLLVL.

The rearrangement links TRBV5-5 to TRBJ1-3; D is unresolved. The length of the CDR3 is 15 residues. Germline V gene lookup returns CDR1 SGHKS and CDR2 YYEKEE (reference sequence). V dropped 0 bases and J dropped 0 bases, with 7 bases sitting between them. CDR3 region: CASSLDPASGNTIYF. CDR3 DNA: TGTGCCAGCAGCTTGGACCCCGCCTCTGGAAACACCATATATTTT.

CDR3 amino acids: CASSIGGQGALYEQYF. CDR3 bases: TGTGCCAGTAGTATAGGCGGACAGGGGGCACTCTACGAGCAGTACTTC. This chain links TRBV19 with TRBJ2-7, with 11 bases fitting TRBD1. Germline-derived CDR1 and CDR2 are LNHDA and SQIVND (reference sequence). CDR3 size: 16 residues. Trimming removed 1 base from V and 3 bases from J; junction bases left unmatched: 5.

This chain links TRBV28 with TRBJ1-2; D is perhaps TRBD1 (6 bases). The CDR3 has 13 residues. The V end was cut by 5 bases, the J end by 7 bases, with 14 bases between. The germline V gene encodes CDR1 MDHEN and CDR2 SYDVKM. CDR3 sequence: CASSADRLTGYTF. CDR3 nucleotide sequence: TGTGCCAGCAGTGCTGACAGGCTAACTGGCTACACCTTC.

V is TRBV27 and J is TRBJ2-2, with 11 bases matching TRBD1. Germline trimming cut 6 bases from V and 3 bases from J; bases unmatched to any gene: 9. CDR1 is MNHEY, CDR2 SMNVEV, per germline (reference sequence). The CDR3 extends over 17 amino acids. The CDR3 loop reads CASRKGLGQGDTGELFF. The CDR3 DNA sequence: TGTGCCAGCAGGAAGGGATTGGGACAGGGGGACACCGGGGAGCTGTTTTTT.

To note about this clone: It is likely a read error: a sequence one base away is far more abundant. The chain carries TRBV27 and TRBJ2-3; 13 bases fit TRBD2. Trimming removed 5 bases from V and 2 bases from J; junction bases left unmatched: 1. Germline lookup yields CDR1 MNHEY and CDR2 SMNVEV (reference sequence). This CDR3 has 15 residues. The CDR3, as DNA: TGTGCCAGCAGTGGGACTAGCGGGATCACAGATACGCAGTATTTT. This encodes CASSGTSGITDTQYF.

J is TRBJ2-3 and V is TRBV5-1, with TRBD2 matching 8 bases. Germline V gene sequence: CDR1 SGHRS, CDR2 YFSETQ. V was pared by 0 bases and J by 1 base, with 7 bases of the junction left unmatched. The CDR3 length is 17 residues. CDR3 residues: CASSLDPAAGGTDTQYF. Here the CDR3 DNA reads TGCGCCAGCAGCTTGGACCCGGCAGCGGGAGGCACAGATACGCAGTATTTT.

This clone appeared a single time. The chain employs TRBV29-1 and TRBJ2-5; tentative D call: TRBD1 (6 bases). The germline V gene has CDR1 SQVTM and CDR2 ANQGSEA. Trimming pared 6 bases from V and 0 bases from J, leaving 11 bases between. This CDR3 region has 13 residues. CDR3 region: CSVYRTDQETQYF. The CDR3 DNA is TGCAGCGTATACAGGACAGACCAAGAGACCCAGTACTTC.